What follows are 5 T cell receptor beta chains derived from one specimen sequenced in a study of blood T cell repertoires in COVID-19. TCRdb's table, derived via immunoSEQ multiplex PCR, lists solely in-frame clones and lacks some. Among hundreds of thousands of clones listed, about 87% were seen once. Sequencing was done on a sample of PBMCs or T cells enriched from blood (not recorded which). These receptors all stem from a man younger than 45 who had recovered from COVID-19.

This clone was recorded only once. The gene calls are TRBV5-4 and TRBJ2-3; TRBD2 aligns across 9 bases. The CDR3 sequence is 17 residues long. The V gene end was trimmed by 4 bases and the J gene end by 5 bases; junction bases not matched to a gene: 14. Germline V gives CDR1 SGHNT, CDR2 YYREEE (reference sequence). CDR3 sequence reads: CASSPTELAGVGDTQYF. The CDR3 DNA follows: TGTGCCAGCAGCCCCACGGAATTAGCGGGAGTAGGAGATACGCAGTATTTT.

V and J are TRBV15 and TRBJ2-2, with a possible D match to TRBD2 (6 bases). The germline V gene encodes CDR1 LNHNV and CDR2 YYDKDF (reference sequence). Trimming removed 0 bases from V and 9 bases from J, with 20 bases in between. The CDR3 totals 17 residues. Written as DNA, the CDR3 is TGTGCCACCAGCAGAGATCATGGACTAAACGGTCTTAGGGAGCTGTTTTTT. Translation gives CATSRDHGLNGLRELFF. Together with reference TRBV15 and TRBJ2-2, the CDR3 gives the full variable domain: DAMVIQNPRYQVTQFGKPVTLSCSQTLNHNVMYWYQQKSSQAPKLLFHYYDKDFNNEADTPDNFQSRRPNTSFCFLDIRSPGLGDTAMYLCATSRDHGLNGLRELFFGEGSRLTVL.

This clone has only one observation. The chain combines TRBV30 with TRBJ2-3, with 7 nucleotides matching TRBD1. This CDR3 is 13 amino acids long. J lost 2 bases, V lost 4 bases, and 3 bases had no gene match. Germline CDR1 is GTSNPN and CDR2 is SVGIG (reference sequence). CDR3 amino acids: CAWKGQITDTQYF. The DNA of the CDR3 is TGTGCCTGGAAGGGACAGATCACAGATACGCAGTATTTT.

CDR3 residues: CASSSIKLDTLSYNEQFF. In DNA, the CDR3 is TGTGCCAGCAGCTCGATCAAGTTGGACACCCTATCCTACAATGAGCAGTTCTTC. This chain uses TRBV11-2 with TRBJ2-1; a possible D gene is TRBD1 (5 bases). Looked up from germline, CDR1 is SGHAT and CDR2 is FQNNGV. The CDR3 length is 18 residues. Trimming pared 4 bases from V and 1 base from J, leaving 20 bases between.

This sequence joins TRBV30 and TRBJ1-6; no clear D. V was cut by 3 bases and J by 13 bases, with 13 bases left in between. The germline V gene has CDR1 GTSNPN and CDR2 SVGIG (reference sequence). This CDR3 has 12 residues. The CDR3 bases are TGTGCCTGGAGCCATTCAGGCGGGCCCCTCCACTTT. Translating it yields CAWSHSGGPLHF.